These 6 T cell receptor beta chains originate from one sample sequenced in a study of PD-1 blockade in classical Hodgkin lymphoma. The protocol was immunoSEQ multiplex PCR, while the TCRdb copy is restricted to in-frame clones and leaves out a portion. The sample includes tens of thousands of clones, approximately 93% of them seen just once. As for time point: newly diagnosed, previously untreated cHL patient sample. Source material: peripheral blood mononuclear cells (PBMCs). The origin of the receptors is a human donor with classical Hodgkin lymphoma.

The V gene is TRBV7-8, the J gene TRBJ2-5; 9 bases fit TRBD1. The CDR3 sequence is 12 residues long. Germline CDR1 SGHVS, CDR2 FQNEAQ. The trim removed 7 bases at V and 5 bases at J, leaving 2 bases unmatched. The CDR3, as DNA: TGTGCCAGCAACGGACAGGGGGAGACCCAGTACTTC. It is translated as CASNGQGETQYF.

The rearrangement uses TRBV28 and TRBJ1-2, with TRBD1 identical over 8 bases. Germline V gives CDR1 MDHEN, CDR2 SYDVKM. The CDR3 has 14 residues. The V gene end was trimmed by 5 bases and the J gene end by 4 bases; junction bases not matched to a gene: 6. In DNA, the CDR3 is TGTGCCAGCAGTCCTCAGGGGGCGGGCTATGGCTACACCTTC. This codes for CASSPQGAGYGYTF.

The chain uses TRBV28 and TRBJ1-2; a possible D gene is TRBD1 (6 bases). The CDR3 sequence is 12 residues long. CDR1 and CDR2 from the germline V gene are MDHEN and SYDVKM. Trimming cost V 3 bases and J 7 bases, with 9 bases left between them. The CDR3 DNA reads as TGTGCCAGCAGTTTGGGGGGCTTTGGCTACACCTTC. This translates into CASSLGGFGYTF.

The J gene is TRBJ2-3, the V gene TRBV6-6; tentatively, D is TRBD1 (5 bases). The CDR3 length is 14 residues. The V end lost 6 bases, the J end lost 1 base, and 11 bases lay between the germline ends. Germline V gene lookup returns CDR1 MNHNY and CDR2 SVGAGI (reference sequence). CDR3 in amino acids: CASRIQERTDTQYF. The DNA for the CDR3 is TGTGCCAGCAGAATACAGGAGCGCACAGATACGCAGTATTTT.

V gene TRBV7-9 combines with J gene TRBJ1-1; the D is unclear. The CDR3 loop spans 13 amino acids. Germline-derived CDR1 and CDR2 are SEHNR and FQNEAQ (reference sequence). V was pared by 2 bases and J by 2 bases, with 6 bases between. The CDR3 loop is CASSLRINTEAFF. The CDR3 region has the DNA TGTGCCAGCAGCTTAAGGATAAACACTGAAGCTTTCTTT. Supplemented by reference TRBV7-9 and TRBJ1-1, the full variable domain reads DTGVSQNPRHKITKRGQNVTFRCDPISEHNRLYWYRQTLGQGPEFLTYFQNEAQLEKSRLLSDRFSAERPKGSFSTLEIQRTEQGDSAMYLCASSLRINTEAFFGQGTRLTVV.

The chain is built from TRBV5-1 and TRBJ1-2; TRBD1 is a possible D gene (6 bases). V lost 0 bases to trimming and J lost 7 bases, with 13 bases between them. The V gene's germline CDR1 is SGHRS and CDR2 YFSETQ. The CDR3 sequence is 14 residues long. In nucleotides, the CDR3 is TGCGCCAGCAGCTTGGTCCCAGGGGAAGGTGGCTACACCTTC. This sequence encodes CASSLVPGEGGYTF.